Below, one T cell receptor beta chain is given with its context. This clone was detected once. No cognate antigen has been identified for it. No base qualities exist here, and no much larger clone lies one base off it. The data are from a study of cytomegalovirus exposure and HLA in healthy donors (dated by TCRdb to 2016 to 2017). For the wider study: According to an earlier analysis of 450 to 650 of the donors, roughly 180 million T cells yielded over 100 million unique TCR beta sequences and about 280 Gb of sequence data. An early release covering some 640 HLA-typed donors comprised about 290 gigabases of sequencing data and roughly 86 million unique TCR sequences. Of the approximately 400 genotyped donors, 65% to 90% were placed in the genetic ancestry cluster associated with self-reported Caucasian donors. The study aimed to test whether signatures of past pathogen exposure could be identified by cataloging public T cell receptors. The study used immunosequencing to profile the T cell repertoires of 600 to 850 subjects and linked those repertoires to cytomegalovirus serostatus. Besides the first cohort of roughly 640 subjects, a separate validation cohort made up of over 100 different subjects was used. To predict cytomegalovirus infection status, the study brought together high-throughput TCR immunosequencing, statistical association of individual TCRs with disease status, and machine learning. A later analysis re-analyzed previously published TCR beta repertoires from roughly 690 donors and added high-resolution HLA genotyping to study TCR occurrence patterns. Rather than using new phenotypic data, the later analysis identified candidate immune exposures from TCR beta sequences and from how often those sequences occurred across donors. An earlier analysis of 587 of the donors used high-throughput TCR beta sequencing to judge whether each TCR beta V gene segment behaved as functional or pseudogenic. Donor age, sex, ethnicity and CMV serostatus were collected together with the repertoire data. In a later genetic analysis, genome-wide SNP genotypes for about 65% of the roughly 670 donors were used, and that subset was treated as a discovery cohort. All discovery cohort repertoires had been generated using a single sequencing platform. HLA typing included class I and class II loci at four-digit resolution. The number of typed donors differed by locus: about 629-630 for A, B, C, DRB1 and DQB1; 500 to 550 for DQA1; 600 to 610 for DPA1; and some 430 for DPB1. Several DR-DQ haplotypes were treated as single units for association and clustering because of strong linkage in the cohort. Across around 400 genotyped donors of the cohort, an average of approximately 200,000 unique TCR beta nucleotide sequences per donor were sequenced, and approximately 17% of those sequences were non-productive.

The cohort comprised some 700 healthy bone marrow donors. Cohort members were all nominally healthy when sampled, although unrecorded immune exposures were likely present. The donor tested CMV seropositive, placing the donor among the approximately 290 seropositive members of the cohort. A peripheral blood sample was provided by each donor, and peripheral blood mononuclear cells were used for TCR beta sequencing. Genomic DNA extraction from the blood cell samples was performed with the Qiagen DNeasy Blood Extraction Kit. The germline V gene gives CDR1 as SGHDT and CDR2 as YYEEEE. The CDR3 covers 14 residues, taking in both the cysteine and the phenylalanine. Just the 42-base CDR3 DNA is kept, in frame starting at base 1. V is shortened by 4 bases, J by 0 bases, and the region joining them spans 11 bases. General findings and caveats noted by the study authors: In this cohort, only TCR beta chains were sequenced, and detectable features were limited by the absence of alpha or paired-chain data. In a later analysis, more than 15,000 TCR beta sequences were associated with specific HLA alleles at a false discovery rate of 0.05. According to a later analysis, parvovirus B19, influenza, CMV and Epstein-Barr virus appeared linked to several top co-occurrence clusters. Most TCR sequences were seen in very few donors, while some public TCRs were found in many individuals. A later analysis found that TCR association rates varied across HLA loci, with DRB1 alleles showing the most associated TCRs and HLA-C alleles the fewest. A later analysis found that most CMV-associated TCR beta chains appeared HLA-restricted, with HLA associations seemingly driven largely by CMV exposure. Some IMGT-functional V segments, including TRBV6-2 and TRBV6-3, could not be told apart with the 87-base-pair reads, so those segments were excluded. A later genetic analysis reported fewer N-insertions in productive TCRs among donors in an Asian-associated ancestry cluster than the roughly 670-donor mean. It was suggested by the authors that the approach could potentially be generalized to other disease states and immunological phenotypes. A later analysis found that HLA-associated TCR beta chains were more clonally expanded and had lower generation probabilities than equally common non-associated chains. The study listed around 160 TCR beta chains as associated with cytomegalovirus. Presence/absence analyses assumed roughly uniform sequencing depth across donors, an assumption that may not hold. In an earlier analysis of fewer than 700 of the donors, most TCR beta V segments appeared in productive rearrangements about 87% or about 30% of the time, broadly matching IMGT annotations. Immune exposure information for the cohort was limited to CMV serostatus. Assigning TCR associations to individual alleles was difficult when HLA alleles, especially DR and DQ, strongly co-occurred. A further reported finding was that TCR beta sequences accurately predicted the HLA-A and HLA-B alleles for most subjects in the first cohort. The classifier was reported to diagnose cytomegalovirus status with high specificity and sensitivity in both the original cohort and the validation cohort. A later genetic analysis associated a missense DCLRE1C variant with V-gene and J-gene trimming of TCR beta chains, and an independent cohort replicated the association. A few of the identified cytomegalovirus-associated TCR beta chains were confirmed in vitro to be specific for cytomegalovirus antigens. Because counts were too low, approximately 15 rarely observed V segments, including chromosome 9 orphons, were excluded from the earlier analysis of some 540 of the donors. Because HLA typing was missing for some donors at each locus, association tests included only the typed subset. Correlated functional status among segregating V segments might reflect linkage disequilibrium, but an unknown experimental factor could not be ruled out. A group of highly shared sequence variants was considered likely to be a technical artifact of the sequencing pipeline.

The library was built by means of the immunoSEQ multiplex PCR assay. A mixture of 60 forward primers for TCR Vbeta segments and 13 reverse primers for TCR Jbeta segments was used in the multiplex PCR. The CDR3 region of rearranged TCR beta genes was amplified from genomic DNA by a multiplex PCR assay. The amplified TCR beta libraries were sequenced on the Illumina HiSeq System as 87-base-pair reads. Per the authors' processing: A later analysis counted around 72 million unique TCR beta chains across the 666 repertoires, and about 10 million of these chains were shared by at least two donors. To remove PCR and sequencing errors, raw reads were error-corrected and collapsed into unique sequences using a nearest-neighbor algorithm that merged closely related sequences. Alignment of CDR3 sequences to IMGT reference sequences was used to assign V, D and J gene segments. Each retained sequence needed at least a six-nucleotide match to both a V gene segment and a J gene segment. A rearrangement was called productive if the CDR3 had no stop codons and remained in frame with V and J, and every other rearrangement was called non-productive. Following IMGT convention, CDR3 was defined as the stretch from the second conserved V-encoded cysteine up to the conserved J-encoded phenylalanine. The earlier analysis of a few hundred of the donors excluded any sequence lacking an unambiguous match to a single V gene segment. In an earlier analysis of 587 of the donors, V segments were called functional above 56.7% productive rearrangements and were called segregating when the between-donor standard deviation exceeded 5%. A statistical classification framework was developed to diagnose cytomegalovirus status using the catalog of TCR beta chain sequences. In a later analysis, TCR nucleotide sequences were compared against IMGT/GENE-DB human TR gene sequences so that V and J genes could be assigned. The TCRdist pipeline was used in a later analysis to assign CDR3 sequences and most-parsimonious VDJ recombination scenarios. In a later analysis, each TCR beta chain was defined by its CDR3 amino acid sequence together with its V-gene family, and reads without a unique V-gene family were excluded. A later analysis removed roughly 590 highly shared, low-generation-probability nucleotide sequences to deal with suspected cross-contamination and a sequencing artifact. In a later analysis, a clonal expansion index was calculated for each public chain from normalized within-repertoire ranks of inferred template counts. A later analysis computed generation probabilities with a VDJ recombination model fitted to out-of-frame rearrangements, and checked the results against IGoR. Hypergeometric tests were used in a later analysis to score TCR-TCR, TCR-HLA and TCR-CMV co-occurrence, with a repertoire-size bias correction applied to the TCR pairs. A later analysis estimated false discovery rates by permuting HLA or CMV assignments 20 times. In a later analysis, co-occurring TCRs were grouped using DBSCAN, and TCRdist sequence similarity was added for clustering within HLA-allele-positive subsets. Repertoires with fewer than 30,000 or more than 120,000 public chains were left out of co-occurrence clustering, as were about 5 repertoires with anomalous nucleotide sharing. Imported from immuneACCESS, the table was reduced by TCRdb to in-frame sequences with V and J called. These copies leave out some clones; in studies compared against another copy, an unresolved V gene accounts for under half, and the cause of the remainder is not known. Clone size and V and J calls were adopted from that table, with D and trimming inferred from the DNA. The sample table shows around 130,000 clones, and 75% to 85% are seen once. In total, the top ten clones hold about 2.7% of the sample.

The TCR was taken from a woman under 30 in good health and CMV-seropositive. Recombination connected TRBV5-6 to TRBJ2-7; matching of 7 bases hints at TRBD1 as the D gene. Sequenced: PBMCs. Here the CDR3 is given as CASSRQGLSYEQYF. The DNA is as follows: TGTGCCAGCAGCCGACAGGGACTCTCCTACGAGCAGTACTTC.